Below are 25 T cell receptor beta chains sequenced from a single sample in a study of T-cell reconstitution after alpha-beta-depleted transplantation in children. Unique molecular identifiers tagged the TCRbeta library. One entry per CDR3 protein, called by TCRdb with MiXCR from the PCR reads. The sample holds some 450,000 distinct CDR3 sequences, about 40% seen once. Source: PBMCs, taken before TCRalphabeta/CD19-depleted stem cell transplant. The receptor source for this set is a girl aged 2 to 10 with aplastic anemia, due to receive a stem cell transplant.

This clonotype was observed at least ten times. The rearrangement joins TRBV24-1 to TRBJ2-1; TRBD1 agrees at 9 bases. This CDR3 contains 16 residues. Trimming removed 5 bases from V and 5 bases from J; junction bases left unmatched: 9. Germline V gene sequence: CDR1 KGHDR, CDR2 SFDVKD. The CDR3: CATSGAGTGRDNEQFF. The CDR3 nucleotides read TGTGCCACCAGTGGGGCCGGGACAGGGAGGGACAATGAGCAGTTCTTC.

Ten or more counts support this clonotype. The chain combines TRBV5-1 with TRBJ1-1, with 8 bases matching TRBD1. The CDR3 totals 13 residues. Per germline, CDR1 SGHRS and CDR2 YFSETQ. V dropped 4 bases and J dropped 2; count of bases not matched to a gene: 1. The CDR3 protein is CASSGQGNTEAFF. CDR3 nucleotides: TGCGCCAGCAGCGGACAGGGCAACACTGAAGCTTTCTTT. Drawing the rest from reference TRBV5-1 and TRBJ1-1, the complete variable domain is KAGVTQTPRYLIKTRGQQVTLSCSPISGHRSVSWYQQTPGQGLQFLFEYFSETQRNKGNFPGRFSGRQFSNSRSEMNVSTLELGDSALYLCASSGQGNTEAFFGQGTRLTVV.

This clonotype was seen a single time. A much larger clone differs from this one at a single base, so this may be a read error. Here the CDR3 DNA reads TGTGCCAGCAGCCAAGGGTCTAGGGGGTATAACAATGAGCAGTTCTTC. Protein sequence: CASSQGSRGYNNEQFF. The V gene is TRBV4-2, the J gene TRBJ2-1, with a possible D match to TRBD1 (6 bases). CDR1 LGHNA and CDR2 YNFKEQ come from the germline V gene. This CDR3 region has 16 residues. The V end lost 1 base, the J end lost 5 bases, and 15 bases lay between the germline ends.

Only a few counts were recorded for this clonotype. The CDR3 spells CSYAGTANSPLHF. The DNA of the CDR3 is TGCAGCTACGCCGGGACAGCTAATTCACCCCTCCACTTT. This sequence joins TRBV20-1 and TRBJ1-6; TRBD1 aligns across 7 bases. The germline V gene encodes CDR1 DFQATT and CDR2 SNEGSKA (reference sequence). The CDR3 length is 13 residues.

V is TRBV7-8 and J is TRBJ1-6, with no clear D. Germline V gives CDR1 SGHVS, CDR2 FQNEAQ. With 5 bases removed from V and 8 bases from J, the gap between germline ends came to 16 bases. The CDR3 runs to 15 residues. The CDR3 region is CASSVDGLEHSPLHF. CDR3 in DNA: TGTGCCAGCAGCGTGGACGGTTTAGAACATTCACCCCTCCACTTT. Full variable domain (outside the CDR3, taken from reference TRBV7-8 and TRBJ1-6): GAGVSQSPRYKVAKRGQDVALRCDPISGHVSLFWYQQALGQGPEFLTYFQNEAQLDKSGLPSDRFFAERPEGSVSTLKIQRTQQEDSAVYLCASSVDGLEHSPLHFGNGTRLTVT.

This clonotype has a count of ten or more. The CDR3 DNA reads TGTGCCAGCAGGGGTTGGCTGCCCGGAAGGGCGAACACTGAAGCTTTCTTT. It is translated as CASRGWLPGRANTEAFF. The gene calls are TRBV7-9 and TRBJ1-1; D is ambiguous. V was clipped by 6 bases and J by 1 base, with 21 bases between them. The CDR3 totals 17 residues. The germline V gene has CDR1 SEHNR and CDR2 FQNEAQ (reference sequence).

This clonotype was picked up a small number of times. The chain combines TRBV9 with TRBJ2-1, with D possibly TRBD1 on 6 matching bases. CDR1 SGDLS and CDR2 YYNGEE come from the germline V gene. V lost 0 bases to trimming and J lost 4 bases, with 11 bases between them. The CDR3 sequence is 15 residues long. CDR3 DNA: TGTGCCAGCAGCGTAGGGGGGACAACTTACAATGAGCAGTTCTTC. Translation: CASSVGGTTYNEQFF.

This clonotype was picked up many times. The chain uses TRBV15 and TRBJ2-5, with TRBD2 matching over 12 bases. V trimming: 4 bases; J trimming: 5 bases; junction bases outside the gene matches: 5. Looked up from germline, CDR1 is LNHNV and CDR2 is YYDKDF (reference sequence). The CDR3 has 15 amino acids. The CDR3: CATSTTSGSWETQYF. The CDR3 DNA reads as TGTGCCACCAGCACGACTAGCGGGAGTTGGGAGACCCAGTACTTC.

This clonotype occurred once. The CDR3 loop reads CSAIQSLGGAAYGYTF. CDR3 DNA: TGCAGTGCTATCCAATCGCTGGGGGGGGCGGCCTATGGCTACACCTTC. The V call is TRBV20-1, the J call TRBJ1-2, with D possibly TRBD1 on 6 matching bases. The V gene lost 4 bases and the J gene lost 4 bases, with 22 bases spanning the gap. CDR3 size: 16 residues. From germline, CDR1 is DFQATT and CDR2 SNEGSKA (reference sequence).

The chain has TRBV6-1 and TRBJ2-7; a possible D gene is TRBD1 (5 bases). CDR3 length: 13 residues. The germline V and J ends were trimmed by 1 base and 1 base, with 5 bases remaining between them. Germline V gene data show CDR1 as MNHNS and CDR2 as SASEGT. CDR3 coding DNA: TGTGCCAGCAGTGAAGAGGGGTCCTACGAGCAGTACTTC. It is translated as CASSEEGSYEQYF.

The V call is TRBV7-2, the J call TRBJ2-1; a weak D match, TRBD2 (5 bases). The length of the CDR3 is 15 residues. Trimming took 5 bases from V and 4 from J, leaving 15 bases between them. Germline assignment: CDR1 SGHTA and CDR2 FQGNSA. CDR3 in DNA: TGTGCCAGCAGCCGTACTAGGGAACTATACAATGAGCAGTTCTTC. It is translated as CASSRTRELYNEQFF.

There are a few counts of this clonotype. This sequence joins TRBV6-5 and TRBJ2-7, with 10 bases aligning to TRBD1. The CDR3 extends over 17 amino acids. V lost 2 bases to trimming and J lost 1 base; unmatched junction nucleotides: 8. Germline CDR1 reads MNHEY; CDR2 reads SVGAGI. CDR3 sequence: CASSYRFPGQGSYEQYF. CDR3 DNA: TGTGCCAGCAGTTACCGCTTTCCGGGACAGGGGTCCTACGAGCAGTACTTC.

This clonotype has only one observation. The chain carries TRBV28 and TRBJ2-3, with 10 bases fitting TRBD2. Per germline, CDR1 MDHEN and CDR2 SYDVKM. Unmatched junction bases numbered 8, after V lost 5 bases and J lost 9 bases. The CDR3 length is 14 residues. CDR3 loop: CASSKRGGTGTQYF. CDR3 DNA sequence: TGTGCCAGCAGTAAGCGGGGGGGCACTGGGACGCAGTATTTT.

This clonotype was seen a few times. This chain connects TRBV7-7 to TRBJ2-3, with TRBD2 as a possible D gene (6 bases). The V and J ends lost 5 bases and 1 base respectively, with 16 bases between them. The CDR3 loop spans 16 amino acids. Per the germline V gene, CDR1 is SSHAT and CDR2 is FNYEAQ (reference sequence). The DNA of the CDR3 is TGTGCCAGCAGCCCGGGCCCCCAGCGGGGCACAGATACGCAGTATTTT. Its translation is CASSPGPQRGTDTQYF.

CDR3 loop: CASSLYSGGEAEQYF. CDR3 sequence (DNA): TGTGCCAGCAGCTTATATAGCGGGGGGGAAGCCGAGCAGTACTTC. J is TRBJ2-7 and V is TRBV7-3; 11 positions match TRBD2. Germline V gives CDR1 SGHTA, CDR2 FQGTGA. The CDR3 has 15 residues. J lost 6 bases, V lost 2 bases, and 6 bases had no gene match.

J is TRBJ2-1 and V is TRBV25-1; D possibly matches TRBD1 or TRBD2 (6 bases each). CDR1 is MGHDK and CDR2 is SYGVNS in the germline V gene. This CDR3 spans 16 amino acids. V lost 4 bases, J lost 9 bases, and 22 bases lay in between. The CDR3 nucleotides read TGTGCCAGCAGTGGCGCCAGGGACACCAAGGAGGGTGAGCAGTTCTTC. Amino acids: CASSGARDTKEGEQFF.

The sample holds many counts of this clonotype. In DNA, the CDR3 is TGTGCCAGCAGTACGGGACAGGGGATTTTGCCCCAGCATTTT. The encoded protein is CASSTGQGILPQHF. The rearrangement joins TRBV6-1 to TRBJ1-5; 10 bases map to TRBD1. CDR3 length: 14 amino acids. Losses at the gene ends were 5 bases for V and 9 bases for J; bases not matched to a gene: 7. Germline CDR1 reads MNHNS; CDR2 reads SASEGT.

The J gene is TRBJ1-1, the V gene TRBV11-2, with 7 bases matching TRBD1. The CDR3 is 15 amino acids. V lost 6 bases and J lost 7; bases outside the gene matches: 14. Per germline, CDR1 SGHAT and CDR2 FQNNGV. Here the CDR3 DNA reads TGTGCCAGCAGTGAAAGTCCAGGGGGTTCAAGTGAAGCTTTCTTT. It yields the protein CASSESPGGSSEAFF.

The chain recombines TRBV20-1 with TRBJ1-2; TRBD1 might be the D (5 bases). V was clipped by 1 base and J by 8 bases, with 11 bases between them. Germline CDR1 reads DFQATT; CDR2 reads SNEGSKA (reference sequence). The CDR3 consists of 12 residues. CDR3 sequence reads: CSARAGGWGYTF. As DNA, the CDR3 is TGCAGTGCTAGAGCCGGGGGATGGGGCTACACCTTC.

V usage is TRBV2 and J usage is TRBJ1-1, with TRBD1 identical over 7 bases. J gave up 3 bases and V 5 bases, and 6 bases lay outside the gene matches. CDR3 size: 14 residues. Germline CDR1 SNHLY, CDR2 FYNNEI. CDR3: CASSRQGMHTEAFF. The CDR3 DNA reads TGTGCCAGCAGTCGACAGGGTATGCACACTGAAGCTTTCTTT.

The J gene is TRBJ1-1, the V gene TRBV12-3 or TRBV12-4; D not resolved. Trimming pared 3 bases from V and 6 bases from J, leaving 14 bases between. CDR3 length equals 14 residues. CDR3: CASSFYRIGSEAFF. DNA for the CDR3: TGTGCCAGCAGTTTCTATCGCATAGGCTCTGAAGCTTTCTTT.

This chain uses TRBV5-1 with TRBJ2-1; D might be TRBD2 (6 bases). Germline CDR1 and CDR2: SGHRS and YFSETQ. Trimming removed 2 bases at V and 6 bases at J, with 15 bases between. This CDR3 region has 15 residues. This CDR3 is CASSFRDSPTNEQFF. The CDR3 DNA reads TGCGCCAGCAGCTTCCGGGACTCTCCTACCAATGAGCAGTTCTTC.

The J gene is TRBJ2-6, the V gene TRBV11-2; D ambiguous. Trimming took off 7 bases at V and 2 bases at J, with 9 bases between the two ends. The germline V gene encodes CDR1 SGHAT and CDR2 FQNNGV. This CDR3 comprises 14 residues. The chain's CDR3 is CASTFLAGANVLTF. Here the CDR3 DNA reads TGTGCCAGCACGTTTCTCGCTGGGGCCAACGTCCTGACTTTC. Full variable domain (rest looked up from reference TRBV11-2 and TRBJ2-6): EAGVAQSPRYKIIEKRQSVAFWCNPISGHATLYWYQQILGQGPKLLIQFQNNGVVDDSQLPKDRFSAERLKGVDSTLKIQPAKLEDSAVYLCASTFLAGANVLTFGAGSRLTVL.

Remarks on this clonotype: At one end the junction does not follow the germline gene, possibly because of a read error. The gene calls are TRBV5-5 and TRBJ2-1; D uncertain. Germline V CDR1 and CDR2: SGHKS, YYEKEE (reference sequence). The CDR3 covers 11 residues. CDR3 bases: TGTGCCAGCATCGCACGTATTGAGCAGCTCTTC. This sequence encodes CASIARIEQLF.

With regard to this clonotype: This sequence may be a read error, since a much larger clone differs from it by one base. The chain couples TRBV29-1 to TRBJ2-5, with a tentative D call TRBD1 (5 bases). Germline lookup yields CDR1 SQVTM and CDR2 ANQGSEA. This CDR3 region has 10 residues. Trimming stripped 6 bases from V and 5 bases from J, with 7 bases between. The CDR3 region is CSVGRETQYF. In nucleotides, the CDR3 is TGCAGCGTGGGGCGGGAGACCCAGTACTTC.